A selection of T cell receptor beta chains follows, all from one sample in a study of cytomegalovirus exposure and HLA in healthy donors. The data were produced by immunoSEQ multiplex PCR, yet TCRdb's version contains in-frame clones alone and is incomplete. Of hundreds of thousands of clones listed, roughly 88% are singletons. Sequenced material: PBMCs. The receptors shown here come from a woman younger than 35 in good health and CMV-seronegative. Both conserved end residues are part of each CDR3. D genes are given only for firm matches. Some rows mark clone size as missing; the rest say once, few, many or name a class of expanded clone.

>TRBJ1-5|.|.|TRBV28
TGTGCCAGCAGCCGATCAGGGGTACCCAATCAGCCCCAGCATTTT
CASSRSGVPNQPQHF
>TRBJ2-1|.|.|TRBV4-1
TGCGCCAGCAGCCAACCAGGACTCGGCAATGAGCAGTTCTTC
CASSQPGLGNEQFF
>TRBJ2-7|TRBD2|many|TRBV25-1
TGTGCCAGCAGTGACAAGGCGGGAGACTCCTACGAGCAGTACTTC
CASSDKAGDSYEQYF
>TRBJ1-1|.|.|TRBV27
TGTGCCAGCAGTATAGACTGGAGGACTGAAGCTTTCTTT
CASSIDWRTEAFF
>TRBJ2-3|TRBD2|.|TRBV5-4
TGTGCCAGCAGCCTGGCCGGGAGGGGCACAGATACGCAGTATTTT
CASSLAGRGTDTQYF
>TRBJ2-7|TRBD2|once|TRBV9
TGTGCCAGCAGCCCGGGACTAGAGCTGCGCGAGCAGTACTTC
CASSPGLELREQYF
>TRBJ2-7|TRBD2|few|TRBV7-8
TGTGCCAGCAGCTTAGGGCGGGGGGAGCAGTACTTC
CASSLGRGEQYF
>TRBJ1-2|.|.|TRBV6-6
TGTGCCAGCACCCTGCGTCCTGAAGAAGGCTACACCTTC
CASTLRPEEGYTF
>TRBJ2-7|.|.|TRBV28
TGTGCCAGCAGTTCCCGGGGTGCTAGCTCCTACGAGCAGTACTTC
CASSSRGASSYEQYF
>TRBJ2-2|TRBD2|.|TRBV5-1
TGCGCCAGCAGCCCACCGGGACTAGCGAACACCGGGGAGCTGTTTTTT
CASSPPGLANTGELFF
>TRBJ2-5|TRBD2|.|TRBV15
TGTGCCACCAGCGGGGGAGGGGTTAACCAAGAGACCCAGTACTTC
CATSGGGVNQETQYF
>TRBJ2-7|TRBD1|.|TRBV2
TGTGCCAGCCGGGACAGAGACTACGAGCAGTACTTC
CASRDRDYEQYF
>TRBJ2-7|TRBD1|.|TRBV10-2
TGCGCCAGCAGTGAATTCGGGGACAGTCCCTTTAACGAGCAGTACTTC
CASSEFGDSPFNEQYF
>TRBJ2-1|TRBD2|.|TRBV27
TGTGCCAGCAGTCTGGGACTAGCGGTCAATGAGCAGTTCTTC
CASSLGLAVNEQFF
>TRBJ2-7|TRBD1|.|TRBV9
TGTGCCAGCAGTCTGACGTCGGGACAGGCGATCTACGAGCAGTACTTC
CASSLTSGQAIYEQYF
>TRBJ2-7|TRBD1|.|TRBV15
TGTGCCACGGCACCTCAGGGGGATACCTACGAGCAGTACTTC
CATAPQGDTYEQYF
>TRBJ2-1|TRBD2|.|TRBV4-1
TGCGCCAGCAGCCTTAGACGGGGGGGCTCCAATGAGCAGTTCTTC
CASSLRRGGSNEQFF
>TRBJ2-7|TRBD2|.|TRBV28
TGTGCCAGCAGTTTAAGTACTAGCGGGCCGATTAGCTCCTACGAGCAGTACTTC
CASSLSTSGPISSYEQYF
>TRBJ2-7|TRBD1|.|TRBV28
TGTGCCAGCAGAAACAACAGGGGACGCACCTACGAGCAGTACTTC
CASRNNRGRTYEQYF
>TRBJ2-7|.|.|TRBV7-9
TGTGCCAGCAGCTGGGGCGGAGGGATCGGAGAGCAGTACTTC
CASSWGGGIGEQYF
>TRBJ1-4|TRBD1|.|TRBV5-1
TGCGCCAGCACCGAGGGGGCGTCGAGTGAAAAACTGTTTTTT
CASTEGASSEKLFF
>TRBJ1-5|TRBD1|once|TRBV10-1
TGCGCCAGTAATAGAGACAGGGCGGGCAATCAGCCCCAGCATTTT
CASNRDRAGNQPQHF
>TRBJ2-1|TRBD2|.|TRBV9
TGTGCCAGCAGCGAAAAAAGGGGAGGGTACAATGAGCAGTTCTTC
CASSEKRGGYNEQFF
>TRBJ2-3|.|few|TRBV2
TGTGCCAGCAGTGAGGTTGGTAGCGTCGCGGGTACGCAGTATTTT
CASSEVGSVAGTQYF
>TRBJ2-1|TRBD2|.|TRBV6-5
TGTGCCAGCAGTTACGTTGCGGGGGGGCCCTCGGATGAGCAGTTCTTC
CASSYVAGGPSDEQFF
>TRBJ2-7|TRBD2|.|TRBV29-1
TGCAGCGTCCGACTAGCGGCCCTTAGTGAGCAGTACTTC
CSVRLAALSEQYF
>TRBJ2-5|.|.|TRBV28
TGTGCCAGCAATGGGTCAGGCACTGGAACCCGACAAGAGACCCAGTACTTC
CASNGSGTGTRQETQYF
>TRBJ2-7|.|few|TRBV7-2
TGTGCCAGCAGTCCGAGCTCCTACGAGCAGTACTTC
CASSPSSYEQYF
>TRBJ2-1|.|.|TRBV5-1
TGCGCCAGCAGCTTAGGGCAGGGCCTAAATAATGAGCAGTTCTTC
CASSLGQGLNNEQFF
>TRBJ2-7|TRBD1|.|TRBV7-9
TGTGCCAGCAGCTTAAGCTTAGGGGACAGGGGGGCCTACGAGCAGTACTTC
CASSLSLGDRGAYEQYF
>TRBJ2-7|TRBD1|.|TRBV2
TGTGCCAGCAGTGGACAGGGGATCCACGAGCAGTACTTC
CASSGQGIHEQYF
>TRBJ1-2|.|.|TRBV20-1
TGCAGTGCCGGGGGATCTTATGGCTACACCTTC
CSAGGSYGYTF
>TRBJ1-4|.|.|TRBV28
TGTGCCAGCAGTTTGGTATCGGGGGTCGCCGATGCAACTAATGAAAAACTGTTTTTT
CASSLVSGVADATNEKLFF
>TRBJ2-2|.|few|TRBV28
TGTGCCAGCAGTTTAGGCGGCGGGGAGCTGTTTTTT
CASSLGGGELFF
>TRBJ2-7|TRBD2|.|TRBV5-4
TGTGCCAGCAGCTCTCCCGGGTTAGCGGGTACCTACGAGCAGTACTTC
CASSSPGLAGTYEQYF
>TRBJ2-7|TRBD1|.|TRBV4-1
TGCGCCAGCAGCCAAGAACAGGGGTCGTCGCAGTACTTC
CASSQEQGSSQYF
>TRBJ1-2|.|.|TRBV5-1
TGCGCCAGCAGCTTATCAGGGAAATATGGCTACACCTTC
CASSLSGKYGYTF
>TRBJ2-7|TRBD1|.|TRBV19
TGTGCCAGTAGTGGGGGGACAGGGGATTACGAGCAGTACTTC
CASSGGTGDYEQYF
>TRBJ1-4|.|.|TRBV2
TGTGCCGCGGGGGGCGGGAATGAAAAACTGTTTTTT
CAAGGGNEKLFF
>TRBJ1-5|.|.|TRBV12-2
TGTGCAAGTCGCCCCGTGGGGGGAAATCAGCCCCAGCATTTT
CASRPVGGNQPQHF
>TRBJ1-1|.|.|TRBV13
TGTGCCAGCAGCTTCGGGTCAGGGGACACTGAAGCTTTCTTT
CASSFGSGDTEAFF
>TRBJ2-7|.|.|TRBV6-1
TGTGCCAGCAGTGAGTTGGTCGGGACCTACGAGCAGTACTTC
CASSELVGTYEQYF
>TRBJ2-1|.|few|TRBV7-8
TGTGCCAGCAGCTTACTAGGAGACTTAAACAATGAGCAGTTCTTC
CASSLLGDLNNEQFF
>TRBJ1-4|TRBD1|.|TRBV7-3
TGTGCCAGCAGCCCCGGACAGGGTGAAAAACTGTTTTTT
CASSPGQGEKLFF
>TRBJ2-1|.|.|TRBV27
TGTGCCAGCAGTTTATCCGCGAGCCCCTACAATGAGCAGTTCTTC
CASSLSASPYNEQFF
>TRBJ2-3|.|.|TRBV4-1
TGCGCCAGCAGCCAGCGGGGGCAGGTCACAGATACGCAGTATTTT
CASSQRGQVTDTQYF
>TRBJ2-1|TRBD1|.|TRBV27
TGTGCCAGCAGTTCGGGACAGCCGACTTACAATGAGCAGTTCTTC
CASSSGQPTYNEQFF
>TRBJ2-2|.|.|TRBV5-4
TGTGCCAGCAGGCCTAGCGACACGAACACCGGGGAGCTGTTTTTT
CASRPSDTNTGELFF
>TRBJ2-5|TRBD1|.|TRBV5-4
TGTGCCAGCAGCTCGACCGCGACAGGGGCGGAGACCCAGTACTTC
CASSSTATGAETQYF
>TRBJ2-1|TRBD2|.|TRBV5-1
TGCGCCAGCAGCCCGGAGCGGGGGGGCCTTGAGCAGTTCTTC
CASSPERGGLEQFF
>TRBJ2-7|.|few|TRBV7-6
TGTGCCAGCAGCCTGCCATACAGGGGAGGCGAGCAGTACTTC
CASSLPYRGGEQYF
>TRBJ2-1|TRBD2|few|TRBV7-3
TGTGCCAGCAGCTTAACCCCGGGACTAGCGGGAGGTAGCAATGAGCAGTTCTTC
CASSLTPGLAGGSNEQFF
>TRBJ2-2|TRBD1|.|TRBV2
TGTGCCAGCAGTCCCCCGGGACAGGGGAACACCGGGGAGCTGTTTTTT
CASSPPGQGNTGELFF
>TRBJ2-1|TRBD2|once|TRBV5-1
TGCGCCAGCAGCTTGACAGCGGGAGGAACGAATGAGCAGTTCTTC
CASSLTAGGTNEQFF
>TRBJ1-1|.|.|TRBV25-1
TGTGCCAGCAAAGCGGGGGCCCTCACTGAAGCTTTCTTT
CASKAGALTEAFF
>TRBJ2-1|.|few|TRBV7-2
TGTGCCAGCAGCCGGCCTATTGAGGATGAGCAGTTCTTC
CASSRPIEDEQFF
>TRBJ1-1|.|.|TRBV6-6
TGTGCCAGCGGGCGGGGGGGTTACACTGAAGCTTTCTTT
CASGRGGYTEAFF